Presented here are 18 T cell receptor beta chains from one specimen sequenced in a study of shared clonotypes between healthy human individuals. Clones were sequenced by immunoSEQ multiplex PCR, and TCRdb holds only the in-frame ones, with some missing. Among 2.3 million or so clones listed, 90% to 95% were seen once. Sequencing was performed on naive CD4+ T cells from PBMCs. Subset specified: CD45RA+ positively selected. The source is a man aged 18 to 30 in good health. Some clones in this sample may be carry-over from other donors' samples.

The chain combines TRBV9 with TRBJ2-2; the D gene is possibly TRBD1 (6 bases). Trimming took off 3 bases at V and 1 base at J, with 10 bases between the two ends. This CDR3 comprises 15 residues. Germline CDR1 is SGDLS and CDR2 is YYNGEE. CDR3 DNA: TGTGCCAGCAGCGGGACAGCGATGAACACCGGGGAGCTGTTTTTT. Protein sequence: CASSGTAMNTGELFF.

The rearrangement links TRBV5-4 to TRBJ2-7; D gene unclear. V shed 2 bases and J shed 5 bases, with 8 bases lying between them. The CDR3 is 12 residues long. Germline lookup yields CDR1 SGHNT and CDR2 YYREEE (reference sequence). CDR3: CASSLTRNEQYF. The CDR3 coding sequence is TGTGCCAGCAGCTTAACCAGGAACGAGCAGTACTTC.

This chain uses TRBV6-1 with TRBJ1-2; a weak D match, TRBD1 (5 bases). The germline V gene has CDR1 MNHNS and CDR2 SASEGT. The CDR3 contains 12 residues. V lost 4 bases to trimming and J lost 5 bases, with 8 bases between them. The CDR3: CASSVGTYGYTF. The CDR3 DNA reads as TGTGCCAGCAGTGTTGGGACTTATGGCTACACCTTC.

V gene TRBV5-4 combines with J gene TRBJ1-4, with 9 bases aligning to TRBD1. The CDR3 runs to 14 residues. V was clipped by 4 bases and J by 8 bases; unmatched bases: 6. CDR1 is SGHNT and CDR2 is YYREEE in the germline V gene (reference sequence). The CDR3 DNA reads as TGTGCCAGCAGCATACAGGGGGCGAGGGAAAAACTGTTTTTT. This translates into CASSIQGAREKLFF.

The rearrangement links TRBV7-9 to TRBJ2-7, with TRBD1 identical over 7 bases. This CDR3 comprises 15 residues. V gave up 5 bases and J gave up 1 base; unmatched junction bases: 8. The germline gives CDR1 SEHNR, CDR2 FQNEAQ (reference sequence). The CDR3: CASSLVRGSSYEQYF. CDR3 sequence (DNA): TGTGCCAGCAGCCTGGTCAGGGGGAGTTCCTACGAGCAGTACTTC.

This rearrangement joins TRBV11-3 to TRBJ1-5; TRBD1 matches 10 bases. This CDR3 is built from 17 residues. Germline loops: CDR1 SGHNT, CDR2 YENEEA. V was pared by 5 bases and J by 4 bases, with 11 bases of the junction left unmatched. The CDR3 loop reads CASSQGGPGQGNQPQHF. The CDR3 nucleotides read TGTGCCAGCAGCCAGGGGGGCCCGGGACAGGGGAATCAGCCCCAGCATTTT.

This clone was seen once. This chain uses TRBV27 with TRBJ2-1, with TRBD2 matching 11 bases. J gave up 4 bases and V 7 bases, and 9 bases lay outside the gene matches. CDR3 size: 16 residues. CDR1 is MNHEY, CDR2 SMNVEV, per germline (reference sequence). The CDR3 loop reads CASTIRGTSGYNEQFF. Here the CDR3 DNA reads TGTGCCAGCACGATACGGGGGACTAGCGGTTACAATGAGCAGTTCTTC.

V usage is TRBV11-2 and J usage is TRBJ1-4, with D hard to call. The CDR3 totals 15 residues. Germline V lookup: CDR1 SGHAT, CDR2 FQNNGV. The ends were cut back, 4 bases at V and 0 bases at J, with 9 bases in the middle. In DNA form, the CDR3 reads TGTGCCAGCAGCTCTCAGAGTGCAACTAATGAAAAACTGTTTTTT. The encoded protein is CASSSQSATNEKLFF.

The chain has TRBV11-1 and TRBJ1-3; D may be TRBD1 (5 bases). Per the germline V gene, CDR1 is SGHAT and CDR2 is FQDESV (reference sequence). The V end was cut by 3 bases, the J end by 0 bases, with 9 bases between. CDR3 length: 15 amino acids. CDR3 region: CASSFGASSGNTIYF. CDR3 nucleotides: TGTGCCAGCAGCTTCGGGGCTTCCTCTGGAAACACCATATATTTT.

This rearrangement joins TRBV5-1 to TRBJ2-2; 13 positions agree with TRBD2. Per germline, CDR1 SGHRS and CDR2 YFSETQ. CDR3 length: 15 amino acids. The ends lost 7 bases at V and 5 bases at J; junction bases unmatched: 5. The chain's CDR3 is CASGGLAGFTGELFF. The CDR3 DNA is TGCGCCAGCGGGGGACTAGCGGGATTTACCGGGGAGCTGTTTTTT.

The V and J genes are TRBV11-3 and TRBJ2-5; 8 bases fit TRBD2. Trimming at V came to 1 base and at J to 7 bases, leaving 5 bases not matched to a gene. CDR3 length equals 14 residues. The germline V gene encodes CDR1 SGHNT and CDR2 YENEEA. The CDR3 nucleotides read TGTGCCAGCAGCTTAGGTAGCGGGGCGGGGACCCAGTACTTC. This encodes CASSLGSGAGTQYF. The variable domain in full, completed from reference TRBV11-3 and TRBJ2-5, reads EAGVVQSPRYKIIEKKQPVAFWCNPISGHNTLYWYLQNLGQGPELLIRYENEEAVDDSQLPKDRFSAERLKGVDSTLKIQPAELGDSAVYLCASSLGSGAGTQYFGPGTRLLVL.

This clone occurred once. The chain joins TRBV6-5 to TRBJ2-7; D may match TRBD1 or TRBD2 (6 bases each). There are 15 residues in the CDR3. V was trimmed by 6 bases and J by 6 bases, leaving 21 bases between them. Per the germline V gene, CDR1 is MNHEY and CDR2 is SVGAGI. The CDR3 protein is CASSRGPEGLVEQYF. The CDR3 bases are TGTGCCAGCAGCCGGGGGCCGGAAGGGTTGGTCGAGCAGTACTTC.

The chain combines TRBV2 with TRBJ1-1; D is perhaps TRBD1 (5 bases). CDR3 length equals 14 residues. Deletions cut 6 bases from V and 11 bases from J, with 22 bases between. Germline loops: CDR1 SNHLY, CDR2 FYNNEI. For the CDR3, the DNA is TGTGCCAGCAGGGGCCTCAGGACGGACCCAGGGGCTTTCTTT. The encoded protein is CASRGLRTDPGAFF. Based on the CDR3 plus reference TRBV2 and TRBJ1-1, the full variable domain is EPEVTQTPSHQVTQMGQEVILRCVPISNHLYFYWYRQILGQKVEFLVSFYNNEISEKSEIFDDQFSVERPDGSNFTLKIRSTKLEDSAMYFCASRGLRTDPGAFFGQGTRLTVV.

The chain joins TRBV2 to TRBJ1-5; 8 nucleotides agree with TRBD1. CDR3 length equals 15 residues. J lost 1 base, V lost 4 bases, and 3 bases had no gene match. Germline values: CDR1 SNHLY, CDR2 FYNNEI. This CDR3 is CASSGTGFSNQPQHF. The CDR3 nucleotides read TGTGCCAGCAGTGGGACAGGGTTCAGCAATCAGCCCCAGCATTTT.

The chain recombines TRBV6-1 with TRBJ1-2, with 7 bases fitting TRBD1. The germline V gene has CDR1 MNHNS and CDR2 SASEGT. The CDR3 totals 13 residues. V dropped 7 bases and J dropped 1; count of bases not matched to a gene: 3. CDR3 sequence reads: CASKTGVNYGYTF. The CDR3 nucleotides are TGTGCCAGCAAAACAGGGGTTAACTATGGCTACACCTTC.

As for this clone: In the same sample, other DNA sequences code for this CDR3. The V call is TRBV5-1, the J call TRBJ2-5, with 8 bases lining up with TRBD2. The CDR3 has 14 amino acids. Germline CDR1 is SGHRS and CDR2 is YFSETQ. V lost 5 bases, J lost 3 bases, and 6 bases stayed unmatched. As DNA, the CDR3 is TGCGCCAGCAGTCACCCCGGGGGGGAAGAGACCCAGTACTTC. The encoded protein is CASSHPGGEETQYF.

J is TRBJ1-1 and V is TRBV2, with D possibly matching TRBD1 (5 bases). The CDR3 spans 14 residues. The germline V gene has CDR1 SNHLY and CDR2 FYNNEI. V lost 5 bases and J lost 0, with 10 bases in between. This CDR3 is CASSPRQMNTEAFF. CDR3 bases: TGTGCCAGCAGTCCCAGACAGATGAACACTGAAGCTTTCTTT.

The rearrangement uses TRBV29-1 and TRBJ2-1; TRBD2 agrees at 7 bases. The CDR3 has 13 amino acids. In germline, CDR1 is SQVTM, CDR2 ANQGSEA. With V trimmed by 7 bases and J by 14 bases, 17 bases remained unmatched. Here the CDR3 DNA reads TGCAGCGCATCCCCACGGAGTGTGCGGGAGAAGTTCTTC. Encoded protein: CSASPRSVREKFF.